What follows is one T cell receptor beta chain and its context. Its cognate antigen has yet to be identified. The input lacks base qualities; no much larger clone sits a single base away. Using the deep immunoSEQ assay, multiplex PCR amplified TCR CDR3 regions from genomic DNA. Extracted genomic DNA from each cell subset was spread evenly across all wells of several immunoSEQ 96-well plates, with each plate serving as a replicate. For unsorted PBMC, roughly 0.3 ug of genomic DNA, equivalent to tens of thousands of T cell genomes, went into each replicate PCR. Unsorted PBMC genomic DNA was sequenced across ten immunoSEQ deep assay plates. Purified libraries were measured with a Qubit 3.0 fluorometer, size-checked on a Bioanalyzer 2100, and measured again with the KAPA Library Quantification kit. Each immunoSEQ 96-well plate was sequenced on its own single-read 150-cycle Illumina NextSeq 550 flow cell. The authors' analysis ran thus. The immunoSEQ output contained only junctional sequences without quality scores, so filtering could not match that applied to full-length reads. Sequences were annotated with PyIR, a Python wrapper for IgBLAST v1.9, and V/J genes and CDR3 were assigned using IMGT germline references. Reads were removed for weak V/J assignments (E-value above 1e-6), missing CDR3, stop codons, out-of-frame junctions, or ambiguous translated residues. V3J clonotypes were defined as sequences sharing the same inferred V gene, J gene, and CDR3 amino acid sequence. Percentage overlap between repertoires was computed as shared unique clonotypes divided by the size of the smaller repertoire. Three approaches were used to assess repertoire richness: RTK rarefaction, the Chao1 estimator, and Recon v2.1 estimates of unobserved clonotypes. TCRdb's version of the immuneACCESS table is confined to in-frame rearrangements and falls short of the full clone set. An unresolved V gene accounts for under half of the shortfall where checked; the remainder is of unknown origin. Clone size and V and J calls were adopted from that table, with D and trimming inferred from the DNA. In this sample the table shows around 440,000 clones, about 74% of which occur a single time. The ten largest clonotypes hold about 12% of the sample.

Healthy HIV-negative adults with no recently reported acute infections or vaccinations were included as donors. All donors were Caucasian adults living in Nashville, Tennessee, USA. In the unsorted samples, roughly 90 million PBMCs were counted, and genomic DNA was extracted using the QIAamp DNA Blood Mini kit. Blood was collected by leukapheresis, and PBMCs were isolated by Ficoll-Histopaque density gradient centrifugation and then cryopreserved in liquid nitrogen vapor phase. This sample was taken from a study of shared clonotypes between healthy human individuals (dated by TCRdb to about 2020). General notes on the study: The cohort included a few men and a couple of women between 18 and 49 years of age. The study deeply sequenced blood TCR repertoires of about 5 healthy adults to estimate repertoire size and the extent of clonotype sharing between individuals. Libraries were prepared and TCR repertoires were sequenced by different laboratories using diverse techniques, in order to increase sequencing depth and limit assay-specific biases. Each donor's leukapheresis produced roughly between roughly 0.9 and 9 billion PBMCs.

Study-wide conclusions, independent of this receptor: Pairwise subsampling led to the expectation that sequencing depth would affect the degree of clonotype sharing among donors. Sampling was limited to blood, and TCR repertoires in tissue likely differ from TCR repertoires in blood. The small number of donors limited the genetic and exposure-history diversity represented.

Measured from the cysteine to the phenylalanine, the CDR3 is 14 residues long. This entry keeps only the CDR3 DNA: 42 bases, framed from base 1. As encoded in the germline V gene, CDR1 is SGHDT while CDR2 is YYEEEE. V and J lose 1 base and 4 bases, and a span of 12 bases separates them. This receptor was obtained from a woman aged 40 to 50 in good health. Some clones in this sample may be carry-over from other donors' samples. Material for sequencing was PBMCs. The chain employs TRBV5-6 and TRBJ2-7; the D gene is perhaps TRBD2, from 5 matching bases. The CDR3 corresponds to CASSLSSGEYEQYF. The sequenced DNA: TGTGCCAGCAGCTTGTCCAGCGGAGAATACGAGCAGTACTTC.